This TCR beta chain was sequenced for a study of a mutant IDH1 vaccine in newly diagnosed glioma. About this clone: The antigen is undetermined.

This table comes from immunoSEQ multiplex PCR, and its TCRdb copy is limited to in-frame clones, with some not included. The data show roughly 64,000 clones, about 74% seen once. The time point here: week 35, safety follow-up. All doses held 300 ug of mutant IDH1 20-mer peptide, with topical imiquimod. The V gene lost 8 bases and the J gene lost 7 bases, with 14 bases spanning the gap. Germline values: CDR1 MNHEY, CDR2 SMNVEV (reference sequence). CDR3 length: 12 amino acids. This sequence was found in a man in his forties or fifties with glioma. The sequencing used PBMCs, collected from a glioma patient whose treatment included an IDH1 peptide vaccine. The chain carries TRBV27 and TRBJ1-1; TRBD1 is a possible D gene (5 bases). CDR3 DNA: TGTGCCAGCGGCCAGGGAACTCTTGAAGCTTTCTTT. This translates into CASGQGTLEAFF.